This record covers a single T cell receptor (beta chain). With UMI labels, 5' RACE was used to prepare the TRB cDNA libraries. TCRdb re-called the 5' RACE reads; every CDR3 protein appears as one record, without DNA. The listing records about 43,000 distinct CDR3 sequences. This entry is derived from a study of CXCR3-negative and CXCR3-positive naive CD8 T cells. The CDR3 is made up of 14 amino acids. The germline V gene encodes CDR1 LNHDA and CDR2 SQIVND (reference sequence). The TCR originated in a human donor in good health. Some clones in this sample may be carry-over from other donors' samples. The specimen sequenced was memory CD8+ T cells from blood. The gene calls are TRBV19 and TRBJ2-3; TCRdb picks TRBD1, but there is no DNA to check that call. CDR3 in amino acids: CASTMGGAADTQYF.